The rows below give T cell receptor beta chains drawn from one sample of a study of T-cell reconstitution after alpha-beta-depleted transplantation in children. Each CDR3 protein gets one entry after TCRdb re-called the PCR reads with MiXCR. Of approximately 1,000,000 distinct CDR3 sequences in the sample, 25% to 35% were seen once. The material sequenced was PBMCs, mostly from graft donor cells, taken 360 days after TCRalphabeta/CD19-depleted stem cell transplant. These receptors were taken from a boy younger than two who had a stem cell transplant for SCID, so the T cells may come from the graft donor. Each CDR3 is given with its conserved first and last residue. Each record gives: clone size, D gene, J gene, V gene, CDR3 protein, CDR3 DNA. The D gene is left open where the match is weak. Expanded clones are given a class, and other clones once, few, many or no size at all.

- TRBD2 TRBJ2-3 TRBV18 CASSPPSGQHSGTQYF TGTGCCAGCTCACCGCCTAGCGGCCAGCACAGTGGGACGCAGTATTTT
few TRBD2 TRBJ2-5 TRBV5-1 CASSWRGGLGETQYF TGCGCCAGCAGCTGGCGGGGGGGCCTAGGGGAGACCCAGTACTTC
few - TRBJ2-7 TRBV9 CASSPQTGRRSYEQYF TGTGCCAGCAGCCCCCAAACAGGCAGACGCTCCTACGAGCAGTACTTC
- TRBD2 TRBJ2-1 TRBV4-2 CASSLTLYSGGVSSYNEQFF TGTGCCAGCAGCCTCACCCTGTATAGCGGGGGGGTGAGCTCCTACAATGAGCAGTTCTTC
few - TRBJ1-1 TRBV10-3 CAISESDRQNTEAFF TGTGCCATCAGTGAGAGTGACAGGCAGAACACTGAAGCTTTCTTT
- TRBD1 TRBJ1-1 TRBV6-5 CASSYLQGLGDEAFF TGTGCCAGCAGTTACCTACAGGGGCTCGGCGATGAAGCTTTCTTT
- TRBD2 TRBJ2-1 TRBV20-1 CSARSGGFYEQFF TGCAGTGCTAGAAGCGGGGGATTTTATGAGCAGTTCTTC
- TRBD2 TRBJ2-5 TRBV5-5 CASSLVPSGGPTQETQYF TGTGCCAGCAGCTTGGTGCCTAGCGGGGGGCCTACGCAAGAGACCCAGTACTTC
few - TRBJ2-3 TRBV12-3/TRBV12-4 CASSLIGGYTQYF TGTGCCAGCAGTTTAATCGGGGGATATACGCAGTATTTT
few TRBD1 TRBJ2-6 TRBV5-5 CASSAGQGSPGANVLTF TGTGCCAGCAGCGCGGGACAGGGTTCCCCTGGGGCCAACGTCCTGACTTTC
few TRBD2 TRBJ2-1 TRBV27 CASSSPRGGRNEQFF TGTGCCAGCAGTTCGCCTCGGGGAGGGAGGAATGAGCAGTTCTTC
few TRBD2 TRBJ2-1 TRBV20-1 CSARVRAGGIQFF TGCAGTGCTAGAGTTCGAGCGGGGGGGATCCAGTTCTTC
- TRBD2 TRBJ2-7 TRBV7-2 CASSPRVLAGSEQYF TGTGCCAGCAGCCCTCGGGTACTAGCGGGTTCCGAGCAGTACTTC
- TRBD2 TRBJ2-7 TRBV12-3/TRBV12-4 CASSFRLKVAGAPYEQYF TGTGCCAGCAGTTTTCGTCTGAAGGTAGCGGGGGCCCCCTACGAGCAGTACTTC
- - TRBJ2-5 TRBV7-2 CASSLAATTQETQYF TGTGCCAGCAGCTTAGCGGCCACGACCCAAGAGACCCAGTACTTC
few - TRBJ1-1 TRBV20-1 CSAYPAVGNTEAFF TGCAGTGCTTATCCAGCGGTCGGGAACACTGAAGCTTTCTTT
few TRBD1 TRBJ1-2 TRBV20-1 CSARKTGANYGYTF TGCAGTGCTAGAAAGACAGGGGCTAACTATGGCTACACCTTC
few TRBD1 TRBJ1-1 TRBV20-1 CSARTGIREAFF TGCAGTGCCAGGACAGGGATACGGGAAGCTTTCTTT
- TRBD1 TRBJ1-1 TRBV29-1 CSVFSIDRGLNTEAFF TGCAGCGTTTTTTCCATCGACAGGGGTTTGAACACTGAAGCTTTCTTT
- - TRBJ2-5 TRBV12-3/TRBV12-4 CASTLDAYQETQYF TGTGCCAGCACCCTGGATGCGTACCAAGAGACCCAGTACTTC
few TRBD2 TRBJ2-3 TRBV29-1 CSGLLAGPPDTQYF TGCAGCGGACTTTTAGCGGGCCCCCCGGATACGCAGTATTTT
- TRBD2 TRBJ2-2 TRBV24-1 CASKGLANTGELFF TGTGCCAGTAAAGGACTAGCTAACACCGGGGAGCTGTTTTTT
few - TRBJ2-2 TRBV7-2 CASSRTSQLFF TGTGCCAGCAGCCGGACGTCCCAGCTGTTTTTT
few TRBD1 TRBJ1-4 TRBV20-1 CSASATGVRATNEKLFF TGCAGTGCTAGTGCGACAGGGGTGAGGGCAACTAATGAAAAACTGTTTTTT
- TRBD2 TRBJ2-7 TRBV2 CASTLGSGGAHEQYF TGTGCCAGCACCCTTGGGAGCGGGGGGGCCCACGAGCAGTACTTC
many - TRBJ2-3 TRBV20-1 CSASRSTDTQYF TGCAGTGCTAGTCGCAGCACAGATACGCAGTATTTT
- - TRBJ2-3 TRBV10-3 CAISGRTVPDTQYF TGTGCCATCAGTGGGAGGACTGTCCCAGATACGCAGTATTTT
- - TRBJ2-7 TRBV29-1 CSAGAGPSSYEQYF TGCAGCGCGGGGGCTGGCCCGAGCTCCTACGAGCAGTACTTC
few - TRBJ2-7 TRBV11-2 CASSLYSPYEQYF TGTGCCAGCAGCTTATACAGCCCCTACGAGCAGTACTTC
- - TRBJ2-7 TRBV6-2/TRBV6-3 CASNEGPSEQYF TGTGCCAGCAACGAGGGCCCATCCGAGCAGTACTTC
- - TRBJ1-1 TRBV12-3/TRBV12-4 CASSFRAPNTEAFF TGTGCCAGCAGTTTCCGGGCCCCGAACACTGAAGCTTTCTTT
few - TRBJ2-7 TRBV5-6 CASSPGPLASLVYEQYF TGTGCCAGCAGCCCAGGGCCCCTCGCCTCCTTGGTCTACGAGCAGTACTTC
- - TRBJ2-3 TRBV5-1 CASSLAVGTRGDTQYF TGCGCCAGCAGCTTGGCAGTAGGGACGAGGGGGGATACGCAGTATTTT
- - TRBJ1-1 TRBV6-5 CASSYPTMNTEAFF TGTGCCAGCAGTTACCCGACCATGAACACTGAAGCTTTCTTT
- TRBD1 TRBJ2-7 TRBV20-1 CSAPGQGGRNEQYF TGCAGTGCTCCAGGACAGGGGGGAAGGAACGAGCAGTACTTC
few TRBD2 TRBJ2-5 TRBV3-1 CASSPGGTSAETQYF TGTGCCAGCAGCCCAGGGGGGACTAGCGCGGAGACCCAGTACTTC
- TRBD1 TRBJ1-5 TRBV20-1 CSSAIRQGGSNQPQHF TGCAGTTCAGCTATCCGGCAGGGGGGGAGCAATCAGCCCCAGCATTTT